One and the same sample provided the 18 T cell receptor beta chains below, sequenced in a study of PD-1 blockade in classical Hodgkin lymphoma. Relapse was seen in all patients after autologous stem cell transplantation, and brentuximab vedotin exposure was variable. TCRdb keeps only in-frame clones here, not all; method: immunoSEQ multiplex PCR. The sample includes about 13,000 clones, roughly 77% of them seen just once. The specimen was peripheral blood mononuclear cells (PBMCs), collected at baseline. These TCRs come from a human donor with classical Hodgkin lymphoma.

The chain carries TRBV25-1 and TRBJ2-2; TRBD1 agrees at 8 bases. CDR3 length: 17 amino acids. Trimming took 3 bases from V and 7 from J; bases not matched to a gene: 13. From germline, CDR1 is MGHDK and CDR2 SYGVNS. The CDR3 region is CASSDAQNQGAGGELFF. DNA for the CDR3: TGTGCCAGCAGTGACGCCCAAAATCAGGGGGCGGGCGGGGAGCTGTTTTTT.

As DNA, the CDR3 is TGTGCCAGTAGAGCGACTAGCGGGAGAAATAATGAGCAGTTCTTC. This translates into CASRATSGRNNEQFF. The V gene is TRBV19, the J gene TRBJ2-1, with 12 bases identical to TRBD2. The V segment lost 6 bases and the J segment 7 bases; nucleotides outside the gene matches: 7. The CDR3 spans 15 residues. Germline lookup yields CDR1 LNHDA and CDR2 SQIVND (reference sequence).

This rearrangement joins TRBV5-4 to TRBJ2-1, with 10 bases matching TRBD2. This CDR3 region has 15 residues. With V trimmed by 5 bases and J by 0 bases, 2 bases remained unmatched. From germline, CDR1 is SGHNT and CDR2 YYREEE (reference sequence). Here the CDR3 DNA reads TGTGCCAGCAGATTAGCGGGGGGCTCCTACAATGAGCAGTTCTTC. This gives the protein CASRLAGGSYNEQFF.

The chain recombines TRBV15 with TRBJ2-1, with TRBD2 as a possible D gene (6 bases). The CDR3 spans 15 residues. The germline V gene encodes CDR1 LNHNV and CDR2 YYDKDF (reference sequence). Trimming removed 5 bases from V and 3 bases from J, with 14 bases in between. The CDR3 sequence is CATSEFAGSYNEQFF. CDR3 nucleotides: TGTGCCACCAGCGAATTTGCGGGGAGCTACAATGAGCAGTTCTTC.

J is TRBJ2-1 and V is TRBV29-1; D is possibly TRBD2 (7 bases). Trimming cost V 6 bases and J 10 bases, with 16 bases left between them. Germline V gene data show CDR1 as SQVTM and CDR2 as ANQGSEA. The length of the CDR3 is 12 residues. The CDR3 protein is CSVGAWEGEQFF. CDR3 sequence (DNA): TGCAGCGTGGGGGCCTGGGAGGGGGAGCAGTTCTTC.

The chain has TRBV6-4 and TRBJ2-7, with D possibly TRBD2 on 5 matching bases. CDR1 and CDR2 (germline): MRHNA, SNTAGT. This CDR3 comprises 15 residues. V was cut by 6 bases and J by 0 bases, with 15 bases left in between. The CDR3 DNA is TGTGCCAGCAGAGAAATAATGGGGAGCTCCTACGAGCAGTACGTC. This translates into CASREIMGSSYEQYV.

J is TRBJ2-2 and V is TRBV30; 7 nucleotides align to TRBD2. The CDR3 is 19 residues long. The germline CDR1 and CDR2 sequences are GTSNPN and SVGIG (reference sequence). V was pared by 1 base and J by 0 bases, with 14 bases of the junction left unmatched. DNA of the CDR3: TGTGCCTGGAGTGCTAGCCCGGCGGGGGTATGGGCGAACACCGGGGAGCTGTTTTTT. This encodes CAWSASPAGVWANTGELFF. The whole variable domain, remainder taken from reference TRBV30 and TRBJ2-2, is SQTIHQWPATLVQPVGSPLSLECTVEGTSNPNLYWYRQAAGRGLQLLFYSVGIGQISSEVPQNLSASRPQDRQFILSSKKLLLSDSGFYLCAWSASPAGVWANTGELFFGEGSRLTVL.

There are a few counts of this clone. The chain links TRBV9 to TRBJ1-5; TRBD1 matches at 7 bases. The CDR3 is made up of 14 amino acids. Germline CDR1 reads SGDLS; CDR2 reads YYNGEE. The ends lost 4 bases at V and 6 bases at J; junction bases unmatched: 7. The CDR3 loop is CASSPTGVSQPQHF. CDR3 coding DNA: TGTGCCAGCAGCCCTACAGGGGTATCTCAGCCCCAGCATTTT.

This clone was detected only once. This chain joins TRBV9 and TRBJ2-1; 10 bases align to TRBD2. The CDR3 covers 15 residues. The germline CDR1 and CDR2 sequences are SGDLS and YYNGEE. The V gene end was trimmed by 3 bases and the J gene end by 4 bases; junction bases not matched to a gene: 4. The CDR3 loop reads CASSAGLAQYNEQFF. The CDR3 DNA sequence: TGTGCCAGCAGCGCGGGACTAGCGCAATACAATGAGCAGTTCTTC.

V and J are TRBV6-5 and TRBJ1-3, with D perhaps TRBD1 (5 bases). V lost 2 bases and J lost 4, with 9 bases in between. This CDR3 is built from 14 residues. Germline CDR1 is MNHEY and CDR2 is SVGAGI. This CDR3 reads CASSYRQGGNTIYF. CDR3 sequence (DNA): TGTGCCAGCAGTTACCGGCAGGGCGGAAACACCATATATTTT.

The chain has TRBV5-1 and TRBJ2-5; 7 bases line up with TRBD1. The V segment lost 4 bases and the J segment 5 bases; nucleotides outside the gene matches: 2. Per the germline V gene, CDR1 is SGHRS and CDR2 is YFSETQ. The CDR3 is made up of 12 amino acids. The CDR3 region is CASSRRGETQYF. CDR3 bases: TGCGCCAGCAGCCGCAGGGGGGAGACCCAGTACTTC.

There are a few counts of this clone. The chain combines TRBV19 with TRBJ2-7; weak D call: TRBD1 (6 bases). Trimming cost V 3 bases and J 4 bases, with 19 bases left between them. CDR1 LNHDA and CDR2 SQIVND come from the germline V gene (reference sequence). The CDR3 loop spans 16 amino acids. The CDR3 spells CASSISSAGTKYEQYF. CDR3 nucleotide sequence: TGTGCCAGTAGTATTAGCTCTGCCGGGACAAAGTACGAGCAGTACTTC.

This clone was seen only once. The chain couples TRBV9 to TRBJ2-5; 8 bases align to TRBD1. CDR1 and CDR2 (germline): SGDLS, YYNGEE. V trimming: 1 base; J trimming: 7 bases; junction bases outside the gene matches: 12. This CDR3 spans 16 amino acids. The CDR3 nucleotides are TGTGCCAGCAGCGTAACTTCAGGGGGCGATGTAGTGACCCAGTACTTC. This gives the protein CASSVTSGGDVVTQYF.

The chain carries TRBV11-3 and TRBJ2-1; TRBD2 matches at 11 bases. This CDR3 has 14 residues. After removal of 10 bases from V and 9 bases from J, the junction contained 11 bases not matched to a gene. Looked up from germline, CDR1 is SGHNT and CDR2 is YENEEA. DNA of the CDR3: TGTGCCACCGCGACTAGCGGGAACGTCGGTGAGCAGTTCTTC. Its translation is CATATSGNVGEQFF.

The CDR3 nucleotides read TGTGCCAGCAGTATCCAGGTCTTCAATCAGCCCCAGCATTTT. Protein product: CASSIQVFNQPQHF. The V gene is TRBV6-1, the J gene TRBJ1-5; D is unresolved. V was shortened by 5 bases and J by 3 bases, with 11 bases between the two germline ends. Looked up from germline, CDR1 is MNHNS and CDR2 is SASEGT. The CDR3 totals 14 residues.

The chain employs TRBV27 and TRBJ2-6; TRBD1 might be the D (5 bases). CDR3 length: 15 residues. Between the trimmed V and J ends, which lost 1 base and 3 bases, there was a span of 7 bases. Germline CDR1 and CDR2: MNHEY and SMNVEV (reference sequence). For the CDR3, the DNA is TGTGCCAGCAGTTTATGGGGCTATGGGGCCAACGTCCTGACTTTC. This sequence encodes CASSLWGYGANVLTF.

The chain employs TRBV5-8 and TRBJ2-3, with 8 positions matching TRBD2. Germline values: CDR1 SGHTS, CDR2 YDEGEE. Losses at the gene ends were 0 bases for V and 2 bases for J; bases not matched to a gene: 8. There are 17 residues in the CDR3. CDR3 amino acids: CASSLALTGGATDTQYF. The CDR3 nucleotides read TGTGCCAGCAGCTTGGCTTTAACGGGGGGGGCCACAGATACGCAGTATTTT.

The chain employs TRBV19 and TRBJ2-7; 11 positions match TRBD1. The trim removed 3 bases at V and 5 bases at J, leaving 3 bases unmatched. CDR1 is LNHDA and CDR2 is SQIVND in the germline V gene (reference sequence). The CDR3 runs 14 residues. CDR3 nucleotide sequence: TGTGCCAGTAGTATCCGGACAGGGGGCGACGAGCAGTACTTC. Its translation: CASSIRTGGDEQYF. The complete variable domain, with remaining parts taken from reference TRBV19 and TRBJ2-7, reads DGGITQSPKYLFRKEGQNVTLSCEQNLNHDAMYWYRQDPGQGLRLIYYSQIVNDFQKGDIAEGYSVSREKKESFPLTVTSAQKNPTAFYLCASSIRTGGDEQYFGPGTRLTVT.